This T cell receptor beta chain came from a study of long-term antiretroviral therapy in people with HIV. Study-wide context: First collections came about a decade before the 2015 immediate-ART recommendation.

Study-level results: ART-treated samples gained diversity yet remained below transplant donor controls. Comparison with controls showed narrower CDR3 length ranges in HIV repertoires.

Notes on this clone: The antigen is undetermined.

A v3.0 immunoSEQ assay was performed at survey level. Measured with immunoSEQ multiplex PCR; TCRdb has only the in-frame clones, and not every one. This table has roughly 20,000 clones, roughly 85% appearing once. CDR1 is LNHDA and CDR2 is SQIVND in the germline V gene (reference sequence). The CDR3 runs to 16 residues. V shed 5 bases, J shed 2 bases, and the junction held 12 bases outside the gene matches. The receptor's source is a woman in her 40s with HIV. The chain employs TRBV19 and TRBJ2-7, with TRBD2 matching over 7 bases. The sample consisted of unsorted PBMCs, taken 4.1 years after starting antiretroviral therapy. The CDR3 here is CASSPLWGGDAYEQYF. In DNA form, the CDR3 reads TGTGCCAGTAGTCCCCTTTGGGGGGGGGATGCCTACGAGCAGTACTTC.